Listed below are T cell receptor beta chains from one sample, sequenced in a study of blood T cell repertoires in COVID-19. Here immunoSEQ multiplex PCR was the method, and the copy in TCRdb shows in-frame clones only, minus some. This table holds 190,000 or so clones, roughly 92% found once. Sequenced: peripheral blood. These receptors were taken from a man aged 30-40 years with COVID-19, enrolled during active disease. Each CDR3 is given with its conserved first and last residue. The order of the fields is D gene, J gene, clone size, V gene, CDR3 DNA, CDR3 protein. The D gene is left open where the match is weak. Expanded clones are given a class, and other clones once, few, many or no size at all.

d_gene: TRBD1; j_gene: TRBJ1-6; abundance: .; v_gene: TRBV4-1; CDR3nt: TGCGCCAGCAGCCAAACAGGGGGAAGAATAAATAATTCACCCCTCCACTTT; CDR3aa: CASSQTGGRINNSPLHF
d_gene: .; j_gene: TRBJ1-1; abundance: .; v_gene: TRBV6-5; CDR3nt: TGTGCCAGCAGGATTACAGGGAACACTGAAGCTTTCTTT; CDR3aa: CASRITGNTEAFF
d_gene: .; j_gene: TRBJ1-1; abundance: .; v_gene: TRBV29-1; CDR3nt: TGCAGCGTTGAAGCGATAAAGCAGGGGATAATATCTGAAGCTTTCTTT; CDR3aa: CSVEAIKQGIISEAFF
d_gene: TRBD1; j_gene: TRBJ1-3; abundance: .; v_gene: TRBV5-1; CDR3nt: TGCGCCAGCAGCTTGGCCGGACAGGGATTTGGAAACACCATATATTTT; CDR3aa: CASSLAGQGFGNTIYF
d_gene: .; j_gene: TRBJ2-5; abundance: .; v_gene: TRBV14; CDR3nt: TGTGCCAGCAGCCAGCGGCTCTTAGGCGAGACCCAGTACTTC; CDR3aa: CASSQRLLGETQYF
d_gene: .; j_gene: TRBJ2-2; abundance: .; v_gene: TRBV7-9; CDR3nt: TGTGCCAGCAGCCCCCGTGCAGTGAACACCGGGGAGCTGTTTTTT; CDR3aa: CASSPRAVNTGELFF
d_gene: TRBD1; j_gene: TRBJ1-2; abundance: .; v_gene: TRBV15; CDR3nt: TGTGCCACCAGCTTTTCTGCCGGGACAGGGGCTGGCTACACCTTC; CDR3aa: CATSFSAGTGAGYTF
d_gene: TRBD1; j_gene: TRBJ1-6; abundance: .; v_gene: TRBV7-9; CDR3nt: TGTGCCAGCAGCTTAGCGACGGGCCAGGGGGGTTCACCCCTCCACTTT; CDR3aa: CASSLATGQGGSPLHF
d_gene: .; j_gene: TRBJ1-2; abundance: .; v_gene: TRBV6-2/TRBV6-3; CDR3nt: TGTGCCAGCAGTTACTCCGCAGGGGCCGTCTATGGCTACACCTTC; CDR3aa: CASSYSAGAVYGYTF
d_gene: TRBD2; j_gene: TRBJ2-1; abundance: .; v_gene: TRBV6-5; CDR3nt: TGTGCCAGCAGTTCGCGGGGGAGCTCCTACAATGAGCAGTTCTTC; CDR3aa: CASSSRGSSYNEQFF
d_gene: .; j_gene: TRBJ2-3; abundance: once; v_gene: TRBV7-9; CDR3nt: TGTGCCAGCAGCTTAGTTCTTCAAGAGGCAGATACGCAGTATTTT; CDR3aa: CASSLVLQEADTQYF
d_gene: .; j_gene: TRBJ2-7; abundance: once; v_gene: TRBV5-1; CDR3nt: TGCGCCAGCAGCTTGGAGGGGCTAAACTCCTACGAGCAGTACTTC; CDR3aa: CASSLEGLNSYEQYF
d_gene: TRBD2; j_gene: TRBJ2-5; abundance: .; v_gene: TRBV6-5; CDR3nt: TGTGCCAGCAGTTACTCGAGACTAGCGGCAGAGACCCAGTACTTC; CDR3aa: CASSYSRLAAETQYF
d_gene: .; j_gene: TRBJ1-2; abundance: .; v_gene: TRBV30; CDR3nt: TGTGCCTGGAGTCCCCCGGACAGCTATGGCTACACCTTC; CDR3aa: CAWSPPDSYGYTF
d_gene: .; j_gene: TRBJ2-3; abundance: .; v_gene: TRBV25-1; CDR3nt: TGTGCCAGCAGTGAATCTCGGGTACACACAGATACGCAGTATTTT; CDR3aa: CASSESRVHTDTQYF
d_gene: .; j_gene: TRBJ1-2; abundance: .; v_gene: TRBV5-1; CDR3nt: TGCGCCAGCAGCCGGACACAGGGTGAGACTGGCTACACCTTC; CDR3aa: CASSRTQGETGYTF
d_gene: TRBD1; j_gene: TRBJ1-2; abundance: .; v_gene: TRBV27; CDR3nt: TGTGCCAGCAGTATCGGGACAGGGGTCTATGGCTACACCTTC; CDR3aa: CASSIGTGVYGYTF